The T cell receptor beta chain under discussion was sequenced for a study of T cells in Graves' hyperthyroidism and ophthalmopathy. Study-level findings and limits: Among clonotypes expanded in thyroid above 0.001, most were also found in blood.

Those with hyperthyroidism were 18 to 65 years old, newly diagnosed, and ill for under 2 months. Extraction of PBMCs used more than 8.5 ml of fresh peripheral blood. The length of the CDR3 is 14 residues. Trimming took 6 bases from V and 9 from J, leaving 17 bases between them. The source material, RNA transcripts, was used to amplify TCR beta CDR3 regions. The TCR CDR3 first-round RT-PCR relied on the HTBI primer set. TCRdb passed the multiplex PCR reads through MiXCR, listing each CDR3 protein once. The profile covers over 650,000 distinct CDR3 sequences, with roughly 15% appearing a single time and around 8.1% taken by the ten largest. On this clonotype itself: Its antigen remains unknown.

Material for sequencing was blood. This clonotype was sampled from a man aged 18 to 29 with Graves' hyperthyroidism. This chain links TRBV12-3 or TRBV12-4 with TRBJ2-2; D gene unclear. The CDR3 bases are TGTGCCAGCAGCCCTCCGAAGGAGCATAGGGAGCTGTTTTTT. The encoded protein is CASSPPKEHRELFF.